These 18 T cell receptor beta chains originate from one sample sequenced in a study of cytomegalovirus exposure and HLA in healthy donors. The PCR had 60 Vbeta and 13 Jbeta primers. Assay: immunoSEQ multiplex PCR; the TCRdb copy retains only in-frame clones and omits some. Its clone listing holds 150,000 or so clones. The specimen sequenced was PBMCs. The receptors derive from a woman aged 50 to 65 in good health and CMV-seronegative.

The rearrangement joins TRBV6-1 to TRBJ1-5; no firm D call. V was clipped by 1 base and J by 5 bases, with 9 bases between them. CDR3 length: 14 residues. The germline V gene has CDR1 MNHNS and CDR2 SASEGT. For the CDR3, the DNA is TGTGCCAGCAGTGAAGGCCGAGTTGATCAGCCCCAGCATTTT. It codes for CASSEGRVDQPQHF.

The V and J genes are TRBV5-5 and TRBJ1-3; 7 bases agree with TRBD1. The CDR3 loop spans 15 amino acids. The junction had 5 bases not matched to a gene; V was cut back by 5 bases and J by 0 bases. Germline V CDR1 and CDR2: SGHKS, YYEKEE (reference sequence). Written as DNA, the CDR3 is TGTGCCAGCAGACGAGGGACAGCCTCTGGAAACACCATATATTTT. Protein product: CASRRGTASGNTIYF.

The chain employs TRBV7-2 and TRBJ1-5; TRBD1 agrees at 7 bases. The trim removed 4 bases at V and 6 bases at J, leaving 9 bases unmatched. This CDR3 contains 15 residues. The V gene's germline CDR1 is SGHTA and CDR2 FQGNSA. The CDR3: CASSSQTGVGQPQHF. DNA of the CDR3: TGTGCCAGCAGCTCCCAAACAGGGGTGGGTCAGCCCCAGCATTTT.

This rearrangement joins TRBV12-5 to TRBJ1-5; 8 bases are a match to TRBD1. The CDR3 is made up of 16 amino acids. The J segment lost 4 bases and the V segment lost 6 bases, leaving 11 bases of the junction unmatched. Germline-derived CDR1 and CDR2 are LGHNT and FRNRAP. This CDR3 reads CASGKNRDRYNQPQHF. As DNA, the CDR3 is TGTGCTAGTGGAAAAAACCGGGACAGGTATAATCAGCCCCAGCATTTT.

The rearrangement links TRBV7-9 to TRBJ2-6; unclear D gene. Germline CDR1 and CDR2: SEHNR and FQNEAQ (reference sequence). V was cut by 5 bases and J by 4 bases, with 9 bases left in between. This CDR3 is 14 amino acids long. The chain's CDR3 is CASSPAGGANVLTF. The CDR3 DNA reads TGTGCCAGCAGCCCAGCCGGGGGGGCCAACGTCCTGACTTTC.

The chain couples TRBV5-6 to TRBJ2-7; perhaps TRBD1 as D (8 bases). The V end was cut by 6 bases, the J end by 5 bases, with 15 bases between. CDR1 is SGHDT, CDR2 YYEEEE, per germline. There are 13 residues in the CDR3. The CDR3 DNA sequence: TGTGCCAGCACTACAGGGGGGGCCCACGAGCAGTACTTC. Translating it yields CASTTGGAHEQYF.

The rearrangement links TRBV7-3 to TRBJ1-1; 8 bases fit TRBD1. The ends lost 5 bases at V and 1 base at J; junction bases unmatched: 3. The length of the CDR3 is 14 residues. Germline CDR1 reads SGHTA; CDR2 reads FQGTGA. The CDR3 coding sequence is TGTGCCAGCAGCCCCGGACAGGGGAACACTGAAGCTTTCTTT. Amino acids: CASSPGQGNTEAFF.

This sequence joins TRBV4-3 and TRBJ2-1; no reliable D call. The V and J ends lost 3 bases and 7 bases respectively, with 13 bases between them. Germline CDR1 LGHNA, CDR2 YSLEER. The CDR3 runs to 14 residues. CDR3 residues: CASSQLVAANEQFF. Written as DNA, the CDR3 is TGCGCCAGCAGCCAGTTAGTAGCCGCGAATGAGCAGTTCTTC.

The chain employs TRBV6-1 and TRBJ2-7; a weak D match, TRBD2 (6 bases). Germline V CDR1 and CDR2: MNHNS, SASEGT. The CDR3 length is 14 residues. V gave up 7 bases and J gave up 4 bases, with 17 bases separating them. Here the CDR3 reads CASTEGGVIYEQYF. In DNA form, the CDR3 reads TGTGCCAGCACCGAGGGAGGAGTGATTTACGAGCAGTACTTC.

The chain joins TRBV18 to TRBJ2-2; 11 positions agree with TRBD1. Germline trimming cut 0 bases from V and 7 bases from J; bases unmatched to any gene: 4. From germline, CDR1 is KGHSH and CDR2 LQKENI. The CDR3 runs 16 residues. Written as DNA, the CDR3 is TGTGCCAGCTCACCACCTGGGACAGGGGGTGACGGGGAGCTGTTTTTT. Translation: CASSPPGTGGDGELFF.

The gene calls are TRBV15 and TRBJ2-7; TRBD2 aligns across 15 bases. J lost 6 bases, V lost 4 bases, and 10 bases had no gene match. In germline, CDR1 is LNHNV, CDR2 YYDKDF (reference sequence). The CDR3 contains 17 residues. CDR3 coding DNA: TGTGCCACCAGCAAAAACGGACTAGCGGGGGGGCCTGGCGAGCAGTACTTC. Its translation: CATSKNGLAGGPGEQYF.

The chain is built from TRBV15 and TRBJ1-1; D call uncertain. The CDR3 spans 16 residues. The V gene's germline CDR1 is LNHNV and CDR2 YYDKDF (reference sequence). Trimming shortened V by 5 bases and J by 3 bases, and 19 bases separated the two germline ends. The CDR3 sequence: CATSSRATVRDTEAFF. The DNA for the CDR3 is TGTGCCACCAGCTCCCGCGCAACTGTGCGGGACACTGAAGCTTTCTTT.

The V and J genes are TRBV5-5 and TRBJ2-7, with 8 bases identical to TRBD1. The ends lost 3 bases at V and 0 bases at J; junction bases unmatched: 11. This CDR3 is built from 17 residues. The germline V gene has CDR1 SGHKS and CDR2 YYEKEE (reference sequence). The CDR3 DNA reads TGTGCCAGCAGCTGGATATGGGGACAGGAATTCTCCTACGAGCAGTACTTC. It encodes CASSWIWGQEFSYEQYF.

The chain couples TRBV29-1 to TRBJ2-1, with D possibly matching TRBD2 (6 bases). CDR1 and CDR2 from the germline V gene are SQVTM and ANQGSEA. This CDR3 spans 14 amino acids. V lost 5 bases and J lost 2, with 13 bases in between. DNA for the CDR3: TGCAGCGTTAGAACGGGAGATGCCTACAATGAGCAGTTCTTC. Its translation is CSVRTGDAYNEQFF.

This chain links TRBV5-1 with TRBJ2-7; D not resolved. V lost 9 bases, J lost 3 bases, and 7 bases lay in between. This CDR3 comprises 10 residues. CDR1 SGHRS and CDR2 YFSETQ come from the germline V gene. CDR3: CAIPGYEQYF. In DNA form, the CDR3 reads TGCGCCATCCCGGGCTACGAGCAGTACTTC.

V gene TRBV19 combines with J gene TRBJ1-5; the match to TRBD1 covers 8 bases. Germline V gene sequence: CDR1 LNHDA, CDR2 SQIVND (reference sequence). V was pared by 3 bases and J by 0 bases, with 13 bases of the junction left unmatched. The CDR3 covers 19 residues. The CDR3 sequence is CASSIGPGQAYTSNQPQHF. The CDR3 bases are TGTGCCAGTAGTATTGGACCGGGACAGGCTTACACTAGCAATCAGCCCCAGCATTTT.

The J gene is TRBJ1-1, the V gene TRBV5-4, with TRBD1 matching 8 bases. The length of the CDR3 is 14 residues. Trimming removed 4 bases from V and 2 bases from J; junction bases left unmatched: 4. Germline loops: CDR1 SGHNT, CDR2 YYREEE (reference sequence). The CDR3 DNA follows: TGTGCCAGCAGCCTGGACAGGGCTAACACTGAAGCTTTCTTT. Its protein product is CASSLDRANTEAFF.

This chain uses TRBV30 with TRBJ1-5; no reliable D call. The CDR3 covers 13 residues. The ends were cut back, 7 bases at V and 0 bases at J, with 10 bases in the middle. Germline V gene sequence: CDR1 GTSNPN, CDR2 SVGIG (reference sequence). In nucleotides, the CDR3 is TGTGCCTTTCAGATCGATAGCAATCAGCCCCAGCATTTT. It is translated as CAFQIDSNQPQHF.